A single sample is the source of the 5 T cell receptor beta chains below, sequenced in a study of cytomegalovirus exposure and HLA in healthy donors. PCR primers comprised 60 Vbeta and 13 Jbeta primers. TCRdb's copy holds only in-frame clones and misses some; the assay was immunoSEQ multiplex PCR. The sample yields under 100,000 clones, over 70% seen once. Input material: PBMCs. All receptors derive from a man aged 35-49 years in good health and CMV-seronegative.

The chain couples TRBV6-5 to TRBJ2-7, with TRBD1 as a possible D gene (5 bases). The CDR3 is made up of 14 amino acids. The germline V gene has CDR1 MNHEY and CDR2 SVGAGI. V was pared by 6 bases and J by 2 bases, with 14 bases between. This chain's CDR3 is CASRPGQFAYEQYF. In DNA, the CDR3 is TGTGCCAGCAGACCAGGACAATTCGCCTACGAGCAGTACTTC.

The chain recombines TRBV7-2 with TRBJ2-3; TRBD2 agrees at 11 bases. CDR3 length equals 16 residues. Germline CDR1 and CDR2: SGHTA and FQGNSA. V dropped 2 bases and J dropped 5; count of bases not matched to a gene: 6. For the CDR3, the DNA is TGTGCCAGCAGCTTAATAGCGGGGGGGCCAGGAGATACGCAGTATTTT. Its translation: CASSLIAGGPGDTQYF.

This chain joins TRBV30 and TRBJ2-4; D ambiguous. CDR3 length: 12 amino acids. In germline, CDR1 is GTSNPN, CDR2 SVGIG (reference sequence). V was cut by 1 base and J by 8 bases, with 9 bases left in between. The CDR3 region is CAWSGNRDIQYF. CDR3 bases: TGTGCCTGGAGTGGGAATCGGGACATTCAGTACTTC. The variable domain in full, completed from reference TRBV30 and TRBJ2-4, reads SQTIHQWPATLVQPVGSPLSLECTVEGTSNPNLYWYRQAAGRGLQLLFYSVGIGQISSEVPQNLSASRPQDRQFILSSKKLLLSDSGFYLCAWSGNRDIQYFGAGTRLSVL.

This chain joins TRBV11-2 and TRBJ2-1; possible D gene TRBD2, 6 bases. In germline, CDR1 is SGHAT, CDR2 FQNNGV. The CDR3 is 15 amino acids. Trimming took 8 bases from V and 4 from J, leaving 18 bases between them. CDR3 coding DNA: TGTGCCAGCGCCGGTTTCTGGGCGGGGTACAATGAGCAGTTCTTC. This translates into CASAGFWAGYNEQFF.

This clone was detected only once. The chain combines TRBV9 with TRBJ1-1; D is perhaps TRBD1 (5 bases). Germline values: CDR1 SGDLS, CDR2 YYNGEE. V was cut by 3 bases and J by 6 bases, with 12 bases left in between. CDR3 length: 13 residues. The DNA for the CDR3 is TGTGCCAGCAGCGGGCAGGGATTCCCTGAAGCTTTCTTT. It is translated as CASSGQGFPEAFF.